Shown below are 26 T cell receptor beta chains from a single sample sequenced in a study of T-cell reconstitution after alpha-beta-depleted transplantation in children. Library preparation (for TCRbeta) was performed with unique molecular identifiers. A single record per CDR3 protein comes from TCRdb applying MiXCR to the PCR reads. The sample carries 150,000 to 200,000 distinct CDR3 sequences, about 6.8% recorded once. The material sequenced was PBMCs from the stem cell graft donor, taken from the stem cell graft. These receptors were taken from a human donor who donated a stem cell graft to a child with Wiskott-Aldrich syndrome.

This clonotype appeared many times. The CDR3 DNA follows: TGCAGTGCTCCCCACCGGCAGGGAAATTCACCCCTCCACTTT. Its protein product is CSAPHRQGNSPLHF. The chain employs TRBV20-1 and TRBJ1-6; a possible D gene is TRBD1 (5 bases). Trimming cost V 5 bases and J 7 bases, with 15 bases left between them. Looked up from germline, CDR1 is DFQATT and CDR2 is SNEGSKA (reference sequence). The CDR3 is 14 amino acids.

This clonotype was counted a few times. The J gene is TRBJ2-7, the V gene TRBV29-1; D is perhaps TRBD1 or TRBD2 (5 bases each). The V gene lost 6 bases and the J gene lost 0 bases, with 9 bases spanning the gap. Germline V gene lookup returns CDR1 SQVTM and CDR2 ANQGSEA. The CDR3 is 12 residues long. In DNA, the CDR3 is TGCAGCGTCCCGGGGCCCTCCTACGAGCAGTACTTC. Encoded protein: CSVPGPSYEQYF.

At least ten counts were recorded for this clonotype. The chain carries TRBV18 and TRBJ1-6; D is unclear. Trimming removed 5 bases from V and 7 bases from J, with 9 bases in between. The CDR3 has 13 residues. Germline V CDR1 and CDR2: KGHSH, LQKENI. CDR3 sequence: CASSFSQNSPLHF. The DNA for the CDR3 is TGTGCCAGCTCATTTAGTCAAAATTCACCCCTCCACTTT.

The chain uses TRBV7-6 and TRBJ2-5, with D possibly TRBD2 on 6 matching bases. The CDR3 sequence is 15 residues long. Germline CDR1 is SGHVS and CDR2 is FNYEAQ. The V end lost 1 base, the J end lost 5 bases, and 14 bases lay between the germline ends. CDR3 DNA sequence: TGTGCCAGCAGCTTAGGATTAGGGGCGGGGGAGACCCAGTACTTC. This translates into CASSLGLGAGETQYF.

This clonotype was recorded many times. This chain links TRBV28 with TRBJ2-7, with TRBD2 matching over 12 bases. Germline V CDR1 and CDR2: MDHEN, SYDVKM. This CDR3 region has 14 residues. J lost 3 bases, V lost 9 bases, and 6 bases had no gene match. The CDR3 loop is CASTTSGGYYEQYF. The CDR3 DNA is TGTGCCAGTACTACTAGCGGGGGGTACTACGAGCAGTACTTC. The full variable domain, completed using reference TRBV28 and TRBJ2-7, is DVKVTQSSRYLVKRTGEKVFLECVQDMDHENMFWYRQDPGLGLRLIYFSYDVKMKEKGDIPEGYSVSREKKERFSLILESASTNQTSMYLCASTTSGGYYEQYFGPGTRLTVT.

The sample holds many counts of this clonotype. This sequence joins TRBV5-1 and TRBJ1-1, with D unclear. This CDR3 spans 15 amino acids. CDR1 is SGHRS and CDR2 is YFSETQ in the germline V gene. The V and J ends lost 4 bases and 1 base respectively, with 14 bases between them. DNA for the CDR3: TGCGCCAGCAGCCACGTGGCAGGCCGGAACACTGAAGCTTTCTTT. It codes for CASSHVAGRNTEAFF.

This clonotype was seen many times. The rearrangement links TRBV20-1 to TRBJ2-1; D unclear. Germline V gives CDR1 DFQATT, CDR2 SNEGSKA (reference sequence). The ends were cut back, 3 bases at V and 5 bases at J, with 14 bases in the middle. This CDR3 comprises 14 residues. The CDR3 reads CSARGWAANNEQFF. The CDR3 bases are TGCAGTGCTAGGGGCTGGGCTGCCAACAATGAGCAGTTCTTC.

Ten or more counts support this clonotype. The chain carries TRBV20-1 and TRBJ2-3; no definite D call. CDR3 length equals 14 residues. The germline V gene has CDR1 DFQATT and CDR2 SNEGSKA (reference sequence). The ends were cut back, 3 bases at V and 4 bases at J, with 14 bases in the middle. Here the CDR3 DNA reads TGCAGTGCTAGTTTTGGGCAGTTAGCAGATACGCAGTATTTT. Its translation is CSASFGQLADTQYF.

This clonotype came up many times. The chain uses TRBV7-9 and TRBJ1-1, with 8 nucleotides matching TRBD1. V lost 3 bases, J lost 0 bases, and 3 bases stayed unmatched. Germline V lookup: CDR1 SEHNR, CDR2 FQNEAQ (reference sequence). This CDR3 has 15 residues. The CDR3 nucleotides read TGTGCCAGCAGCTTTTCAGGGGGCATGAACACTGAAGCTTTCTTT. As protein: CASSFSGGMNTEAFF.

This clonotype was observed many times. This chain connects TRBV29-1 to TRBJ2-7; D ambiguous. Trimming left V 0 bases short and J 3 bases short, with 3 bases between. Germline V CDR1 and CDR2: SQVTM, ANQGSEA. The CDR3 totals 11 residues. The CDR3, as DNA: TGCAGCGTTGAAGACTACTACGAGCAGTACTTC. This translates into CSVEDYYEQYF.

This clonotype was seen a handful of times. Written as DNA, the CDR3 is TGTGCCAGCAGCCAAGATAGGCGCAATGAGCAGTTCTTC. Its translation is CASSQDRRNEQFF. The chain has TRBV14 and TRBJ2-1; D remains ambiguous. V lost 0 bases, J lost 6 bases, and 6 bases lay in between. The germline V gene has CDR1 SGHDN and CDR2 FVKESK. The CDR3 contains 13 residues.

This clonotype appeared many times. The J gene is TRBJ2-1, the V gene TRBV7-2; TRBD2 is a possible D gene (6 bases). The germline gives CDR1 SGHTA, CDR2 FQGNSA. With 10 bases removed from V and 3 bases from J, the gap between germline ends came to 19 bases. The CDR3 has 15 residues. CDR3 region: CATRERREGYNEQFF. As DNA, the CDR3 is TGTGCCACCCGGGAGAGGAGAGAGGGCTACAATGAGCAGTTCTTC.

This clonotype has ten or more counts. V is TRBV5-1 and J is TRBJ2-5, with D possibly being TRBD1 (6 bases). CDR3 length equals 14 residues. Per the germline V gene, CDR1 is SGHRS and CDR2 is YFSETQ. Between the trimmed V and J ends, which lost 0 bases and 5 bases, there was a span of 11 bases. The DNA of the CDR3 is TGCGCCAGCAGCTTGGCCAGGGGTGACGAGACCCAGTACTTC. This codes for CASSLARGDETQYF.

This clonotype was detected many times. V and J are TRBV20-1 and TRBJ2-6, with no clear D. CDR3 length: 15 amino acids. CDR1 and CDR2 (germline): DFQATT, SNEGSKA (reference sequence). The V end lost 6 bases, the J end lost 3 bases, and 15 bases lay between the germline ends. Written as DNA, the CDR3 is TGCAGTGCCCTTCGTCCCACAGTTGGGGCCAACGTCCTGACTTTC. As protein: CSALRPTVGANVLTF.

This clonotype was recorded at least ten times. J is TRBJ1-1 and V is TRBV5-6; 7 nucleotides agree with TRBD1. CDR1 SGHDT and CDR2 YYEEEE come from the germline V gene. V dropped 4 bases and J dropped 1; count of bases not matched to a gene: 7. This CDR3 spans 15 amino acids. The DNA of the CDR3 is TGTGCCAGCAGCCTCGCGGGACAGACGAACACTGAAGCTTTCTTT. Its protein is CASSLAGQTNTEAFF.

This clonotype was found many times. The genes are TRBV7-9 and TRBJ2-7, with 8 bases identical to TRBD1. With 1 base clipped from V and 3 bases from J, the junction kept 5 bases outside the gene matches. The CDR3 extends over 15 amino acids. The V gene's germline CDR1 is SEHNR and CDR2 FQNEAQ (reference sequence). The CDR3 reads CASSLEGTGYYEQYF. The CDR3 DNA follows: TGTGCCAGCAGCTTAGAGGGGACAGGATACTACGAGCAGTACTTC.

This clonotype was detected ten times or more. The chain couples TRBV2 to TRBJ1-1, with D unclear. The CDR3 is 11 residues long. Trimming removed 1 base from V and 7 bases from J, with 4 bases in between. CDR1 is SNHLY, CDR2 FYNNEI, per germline. CDR3 coding DNA: TGTGCCAGCAGTGAAGGCGGTGAAGCTTTCTTT. Its protein is CASSEGGEAFF.

This clonotype has just a few counts. This sequence joins TRBV5-1 and TRBJ2-5; D may be TRBD1 (5 bases). From germline, CDR1 is SGHRS and CDR2 YFSETQ. V lost 5 bases and J 4 bases, leaving 21 bases between the germline ends. This CDR3 has 16 amino acids. The CDR3, as DNA: TGCGCCAGCAGTTTTCTAGGGCAGGGCTTACGAGAGACCCAGTACTTC. It encodes CASSFLGQGLRETQYF.

There are many counts of this clonotype. This chain joins TRBV29-1 and TRBJ2-7; tentatively, D is TRBD2 (7 bases). CDR3 length: 13 amino acids. The germline gives CDR1 SQVTM, CDR2 ANQGSEA. Trimming cost V 7 bases and J 5 bases, with 18 bases left between them. CDR3: CSGGGLLRDEQYF. The CDR3 DNA is TGCAGCGGGGGGGGGCTCCTTCGCGACGAGCAGTACTTC.

This clonotype came up many times. This sequence joins TRBV20-1 and TRBJ1-5, with D unresolved. This CDR3 comprises 14 residues. V lost 6 bases, J lost 0 bases, and 12 bases lay in between. Looked up from germline, CDR1 is DFQATT and CDR2 is SNEGSKA (reference sequence). CDR3 bases: TGCAGTGCCCCCGCCCTGAATAGCAATCAGCCCCAGCATTTT. It codes for CSAPALNSNQPQHF.

This clonotype was seen repeatedly, ten times or more. The chain links TRBV7-9 to TRBJ2-3; D gene uncertain. This CDR3 spans 13 amino acids. Per the germline V gene, CDR1 is SEHNR and CDR2 is FQNEAQ (reference sequence). With 4 bases removed from V and 2 bases from J, the gap between germline ends came to 7 bases. The CDR3 nucleotides read TGTGCCAGCAGCTCGTGGGACACAGATACGCAGTATTTT. As protein: CASSSWDTDTQYF.

This clonotype was counted only a few times. The chain joins TRBV6-1 to TRBJ1-1, with D perhaps TRBD1 (6 bases). The CDR3 has 13 residues. Trimming removed 3 bases at V and 5 bases at J, with 10 bases between. CDR1 is MNHNS and CDR2 is SASEGT in the germline V gene. Here the CDR3 reads CASSDRGGTEAFF. The CDR3 DNA sequence: TGTGCCAGCAGTGACAGGGGCGGGACTGAAGCTTTCTTT.

There are many counts of this clonotype. This chain uses TRBV6-1 with TRBJ2-4; TRBD2 might be the D (5 bases). Trimming removed 7 bases from V and 7 bases from J, with 26 bases in between. The CDR3 is 17 residues long. CDR1 is MNHNS and CDR2 is SASEGT in the germline V gene. The CDR3 region has the DNA TGTGCCAGCAACCCTATCGGGGTTTCCGAGGGATTCAACATTCAGTACTTC. Translating it yields CASNPIGVSEGFNIQYF.

In this sample, this clonotype turned up many times. The chain joins TRBV5-1 to TRBJ2-1, with 7 nucleotides matching TRBD1. Per germline, CDR1 SGHRS and CDR2 YFSETQ. The ends lost 0 bases at V and 8 bases at J; junction bases unmatched: 14. The CDR3 sequence is 17 residues long. CDR3 sequence reads: CASSLVNRGIRSDEQFF. CDR3 coding DNA: TGCGCCAGCAGCTTGGTTAACAGGGGTATCAGATCGGATGAGCAGTTCTTC. Based on the CDR3 plus reference TRBV5-1 and TRBJ2-1, the full variable domain is KAGVTQTPRYLIKTRGQQVTLSCSPISGHRSVSWYQQTPGQGLQFLFEYFSETQRNKGNFPGRFSGRQFSNSRSEMNVSTLELGDSALYLCASSLVNRGIRSDEQFFGPGTRLTVL.

The table lists this clonotype with a few counts. The chain is built from TRBV5-1 and TRBJ1-2, with 8 bases fitting TRBD1. This CDR3 contains 14 residues. Germline CDR1 and CDR2: SGHRS and YFSETQ. Trimming removed 3 bases from V and 6 bases from J; junction bases left unmatched: 7. The CDR3 sequence is CASSSTGAADGYTF. CDR3 nucleotide sequence: TGCGCCAGCAGCTCGACAGGGGCGGCAGATGGCTACACCTTC.

The rearrangement links TRBV19 to TRBJ2-7, with D maybe TRBD1 (5 bases). This CDR3 has 15 amino acids. CDR1 and CDR2 (germline): LNHDA, SQIVND (reference sequence). Trimming pared 3 bases from V and 5 bases from J, leaving 17 bases between. The CDR3 region has the DNA TGTGCCAGTAGTATTCCCCAGGGAAGAGGAAACGAGCAGTACTTC. This gives the protein CASSIPQGRGNEQYF.